These 3 T cell receptor beta chains were all obtained from the same sample, sequenced in a study of type 1 regulatory T cells. These receptors' targets are unknown. TCRdb re-called the reads through MiXCR, storing one row per CDR3 protein. Of 55,000 to 65,000 distinct CDR3 sequences in the sample, roughly 60% were seen once. Specimen: cultured non-Tr1 T cells, either the whole culture or a sorted T cell fraction (not recorded which). Receptors originate from a human donor in good health.

The chain joins TRBV4-1 to TRBJ2-7; the D gene is possibly TRBD2 (6 bases). Trimming removed 0 bases from V and 5 bases from J, with 20 bases in between. This CDR3 has 17 amino acids. Germline values: CDR1 MGHRA, CDR2 YSYEKL. Here the CDR3 reads CASSQDGLGGFRNEQYF. The CDR3 region has the DNA TGCGCCAGCAGCCAAGACGGGTTGGGAGGATTTAGAAACGAGCAGTACTTC.

The count of this clonotype is one. The chain has TRBV20-1 and TRBJ2-5, with D perhaps matching TRBD2 (5 bases). This CDR3 has 13 residues. Germline V lookup: CDR1 DFQATT, CDR2 SNEGSKA (reference sequence). Trimming left V 3 bases short and J 1 base short, with 9 bases between. The CDR3 reads CSARLAAQETQYF. In DNA, the CDR3 is TGCAGTGCTAGGCTAGCAGCCCAAGAGACCCAGTACTTC.

This clonotype rates as medium-sized. The chain carries TRBV7-9 and TRBJ2-5; the D is unclear. Germline values: CDR1 SEHNR, CDR2 FQNEAQ (reference sequence). The V end lost 4 bases, the J end lost 7 bases, and 16 bases lay between the germline ends. The CDR3 is 14 residues long. The CDR3 loop is CASSSQAFFGTQYF. CDR3 nucleotides: TGTGCCAGCAGCTCCCAGGCTTTTTTCGGGACCCAGTACTTC.